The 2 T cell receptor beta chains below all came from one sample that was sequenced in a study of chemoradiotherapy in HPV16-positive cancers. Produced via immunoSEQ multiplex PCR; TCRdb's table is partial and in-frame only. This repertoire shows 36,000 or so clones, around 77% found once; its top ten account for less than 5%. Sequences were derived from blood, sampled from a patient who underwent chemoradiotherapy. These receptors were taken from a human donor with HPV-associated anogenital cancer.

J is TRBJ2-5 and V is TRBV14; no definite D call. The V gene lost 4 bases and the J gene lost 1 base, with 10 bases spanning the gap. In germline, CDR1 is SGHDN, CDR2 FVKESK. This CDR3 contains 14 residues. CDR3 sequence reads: CASSPGRFQETQYF. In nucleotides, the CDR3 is TGTGCCAGCAGCCCCGGACGGTTCCAAGAGACCCAGTACTTC.

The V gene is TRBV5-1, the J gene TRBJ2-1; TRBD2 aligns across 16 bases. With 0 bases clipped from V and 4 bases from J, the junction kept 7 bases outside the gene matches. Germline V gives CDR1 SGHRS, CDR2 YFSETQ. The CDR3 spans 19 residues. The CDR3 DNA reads TGCGCCAGCAGCTTGGCTGGGACTAGCGGGGGGGGAAATTACAATGAGCAGTTCTTC. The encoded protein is CASSLAGTSGGGNYNEQFF.